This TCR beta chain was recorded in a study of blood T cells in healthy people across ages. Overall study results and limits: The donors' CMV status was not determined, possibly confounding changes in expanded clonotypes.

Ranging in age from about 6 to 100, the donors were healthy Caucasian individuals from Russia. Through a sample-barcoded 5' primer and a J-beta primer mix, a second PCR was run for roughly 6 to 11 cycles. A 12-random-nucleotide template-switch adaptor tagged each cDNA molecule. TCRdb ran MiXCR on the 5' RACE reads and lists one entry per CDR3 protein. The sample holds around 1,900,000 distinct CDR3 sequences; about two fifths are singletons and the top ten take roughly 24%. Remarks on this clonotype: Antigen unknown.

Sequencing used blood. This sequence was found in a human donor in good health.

CDR3 loop: CASGGLAGPSGANVLTF. The CDR3 region has the DNA TGTGCCAGCGGGGGACTAGCGGGGCCCTCTGGGGCCAACGTCCTGACTTTC. The V gene is TRBV2, the J gene TRBJ2-6, with TRBD2 identical over 13 bases. Looked up from germline, CDR1 is SNHLY and CDR2 is FYNNEI. J was trimmed by 0 bases and V by 8 bases; bases with no gene match: 4. This CDR3 has 17 amino acids.